Detailed here is one TCR beta chain. This specimen belongs to a study of Ad26.COV2.S vaccination and SARS-CoV-2 variants. The data were produced by immunoSEQ multiplex PCR, yet TCRdb's version contains in-frame clones alone and is incomplete. The sample comprises about 390,000 clones, 80% to 95% of which are singletons, and roughly 1.7% rests with the top ten. Specified treatment: 19 received Ad26.COV2.S at low or high dose, single or two shots; about 5 received placebo; per-sample allocation not given. Sampling was performed 63 days after the first vaccine or placebo injection. Material: peripheral blood, obtained in a trial of Ad26.COV2.S vaccine versus placebo. The sequence was collected from a person between 18 and 60 years old who received the Ad26.COV2.S COVID-19 vaccine or a placebo.

CDR3 protein: CASSLSPGSNQPQHF. The DNA of the CDR3 is TGTGCCAGCAGCTTATCCCCTGGAAGCAATCAGCCCCAGCATTTT. The chain carries TRBV7-9 and TRBJ1-5; D gene unclear. CDR1 SEHNR and CDR2 FQNEAQ come from the germline V gene (reference sequence). With 2 bases removed from V and 1 base from J, the gap between germline ends came to 9 bases. CDR3 length: 15 amino acids.